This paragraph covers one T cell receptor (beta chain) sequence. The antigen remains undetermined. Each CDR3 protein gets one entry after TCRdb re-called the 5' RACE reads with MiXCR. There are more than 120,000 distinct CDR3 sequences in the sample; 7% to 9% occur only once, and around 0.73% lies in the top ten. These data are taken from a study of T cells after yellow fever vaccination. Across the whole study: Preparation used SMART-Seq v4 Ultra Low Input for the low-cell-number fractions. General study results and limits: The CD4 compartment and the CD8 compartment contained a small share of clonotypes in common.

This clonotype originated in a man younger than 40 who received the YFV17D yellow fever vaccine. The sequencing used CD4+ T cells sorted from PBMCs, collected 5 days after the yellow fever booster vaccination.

CDR3 protein: CASSSDPGETQYF. The CDR3 nucleotides read TGTGCCAGCAGCTCAGACCCTGGGGAGACCCAGTACTTC. The chain employs TRBV5-5 and TRBJ2-5; D is ambiguous. V was clipped by 3 bases and J by 5 bases, with 11 bases between them. CDR1 and CDR2 from the germline V gene are SGHKS and YYEKEE (reference sequence). The CDR3 extends over 13 amino acids.